Shown below are 10 T cell receptor beta chains from a single sample sequenced in a study of blood T cell repertoires in COVID-19. Data came from immunoSEQ multiplex PCR; TCRdb stores just in-frame clones and leaves some out. The sample has around 700,000 clones, 85% to 90% seen once. Input material: peripheral blood. The receptors were gathered from a young woman with acute or convalescent COVID-19.

This chain uses TRBV6-6 with TRBJ1-1, with D possibly TRBD1 on 5 matching bases. The CDR3 extends over 16 amino acids. Trimming cost V 5 bases and J 0 bases, with 16 bases left between them. Germline CDR1 MNHNY, CDR2 SVGAGI (reference sequence). As DNA, the CDR3 is TGTGCCAGCAGTCTGGGGGGGACGTCCATGAACACTGAAGCTTTCTTT. Translating gives CASSLGGTSMNTEAFF.

The CDR3 DNA sequence: TGCAGCGTTGGGGGCCCTACTTTCGGGACAGGTTATGGCTACACCTTC. Encoded protein: CSVGGPTFGTGYGYTF. This rearrangement joins TRBV29-1 to TRBJ1-2, with TRBD1 identical over 8 bases. This CDR3 has 16 amino acids. Germline V lookup: CDR1 SQVTM, CDR2 ANQGSEA. Trimming at V came to 4 bases and at J to 5 bases, leaving 15 bases not matched to a gene.

The chain combines TRBV5-1 with TRBJ1-1; D possibly corresponds to TRBD1 (6 bases). V lost 3 bases, J lost 5 bases, and 26 bases lay in between. CDR1 is SGHRS and CDR2 is YFSETQ in the germline V gene. The CDR3 is 18 amino acids. The CDR3 sequence: CASSSPTGKKIPRTEAFF. The CDR3 region has the DNA TGCGCCAGCAGCTCGCCGACAGGAAAGAAAATTCCGCGGACTGAAGCTTTCTTT.

The chain combines TRBV19 with TRBJ1-1; D gene unclear. Trimming took off 5 bases at V and 1 base at J, with 8 bases between the two ends. Germline values: CDR1 LNHDA, CDR2 SQIVND (reference sequence). The CDR3 is 13 residues long. CDR3 sequence: CASSLGGNTEAFF. CDR3 DNA: TGTGCCAGTAGTCTAGGAGGGAACACTGAAGCTTTCTTT. Full variable domain (outside the CDR3, taken from reference TRBV19 and TRBJ1-1): DGGITQSPKYLFRKEGQNVTLSCEQNLNHDAMYWYRQDPGQGLRLIYYSQIVNDFQKGDIAEGYSVSREKKESFPLTVTSAQKNPTAFYLCASSLGGNTEAFFGQGTRLTVV.

The chain couples TRBV18 to TRBJ1-2; D perhaps matches TRBD1 (6 bases). CDR3 length: 16 amino acids. The germline V gene has CDR1 KGHSH and CDR2 LQKENI. Trimming removed 3 bases from V and 4 bases from J, with 18 bases in between. CDR3 amino acids: CASSPSTGHSTYGYTF. DNA of the CDR3: TGTGCCAGCTCACCGTCCACGGGACACAGCACCTATGGCTACACCTTC.

Details on this clone: Other nucleotide sequences from this sample produce the same CDR3. The V and J genes are TRBV30 and TRBJ1-1; TRBD1 matches at 8 bases. Germline-derived CDR1 and CDR2 are GTSNPN and SVGIG (reference sequence). The trim removed 3 bases at V and 5 bases at J, leaving 5 bases unmatched. The CDR3 loop spans 13 amino acids. The CDR3 sequence: CAWSPTGGTEAFF. CDR3 sequence (DNA): TGTGCCTGGAGCCCAACAGGGGGGACTGAAGCTTTCTTT.

This chain connects TRBV19 to TRBJ1-5; D might be TRBD1 (6 bases). The CDR3 has 16 amino acids. Germline loops: CDR1 LNHDA, CDR2 SQIVND (reference sequence). V was shortened by 5 bases and J by 3 bases, with 17 bases between the two germline ends. DNA of the CDR3: TGTGCCAGTAGTCCAGTAACAGGGCATCACAATCAGCCCCAGCATTTT. Its protein product is CASSPVTGHHNQPQHF.

The chain has TRBV30 and TRBJ1-1, with 7 bases lining up with TRBD1. V lost 3 bases to trimming and J lost 8 bases; unmatched junction nucleotides: 15. Per germline, CDR1 GTSNPN and CDR2 SVGIG (reference sequence). The CDR3 covers 15 residues. CDR3 DNA sequence: TGTGCCTGGAGCAGAAGACAGGGCCCCTCCGCGGAAGCTTTCTTT. Residues: CAWSRRQGPSAEAFF.

A word on this clone: The identical CDR3 is also encoded by other nucleotide sequences in the sample. The gene calls are TRBV27 and TRBJ1-1; D gene ambiguous. The germline V gene has CDR1 MNHEY and CDR2 SMNVEV (reference sequence). Trimming removed 3 bases from V and 1 base from J, with 9 bases in between. The CDR3 contains 14 residues. DNA of the CDR3: TGTGCCAGCAGTTTGGGAGCGGGGAACACTGAAGCTTTCTTT. It codes for CASSLGAGNTEAFF.

V gene TRBV5-1 combines with J gene TRBJ2-7, with D perhaps matching TRBD2 (6 bases). V lost 4 bases to trimming and J lost 5 bases, with 13 bases between them. The germline V gene encodes CDR1 SGHRS and CDR2 YFSETQ. The CDR3 has 13 amino acids. The CDR3 DNA reads as TGCGCCAGCAGCCCCGGGGGAGCCCACGAGCAGTACTTC. This encodes CASSPGGAHEQYF.